Following are 18 T cell receptor beta chains from one sample sequenced in a study of metastatic and nonmetastatic thyroid tumors. Nobody among the patients had been given any treatment before thyroid surgery. TCRdb re-called clones via MiXCR from the PCR reads. In the table there are approximately 9,000 clones, 30% to 40% of which are singletons. The sample was adjacent normal tissue. Receptors were obtained from a female donor with papillary thyroid cancer or a benign thyroid nodule (not recorded which). Some clones in this sample may be carry-over from other donors' samples.

The V gene is TRBV6-2 or TRBV6-3, the J gene TRBJ1-5; D uncertain. The V gene's germline CDR1 is MNHEY and CDR2 SVGEGT. The CDR3 runs to 20 residues. Trimming left V 6 bases short and J 1 base short, with 28 bases between. Written as DNA, the CDR3 is TGTGCCAGCAGAAAAGGCGGGGTGGAAGGGTCTATGACCAGCAATCAGCCCCAGCATTTT. It yields the protein CASRKGGVEGSMTSNQPQHF.

V and J are TRBV27 and TRBJ2-7, with 13 bases aligning to TRBD2. Trimming took 5 bases from V and 2 from J; bases not matched to a gene: 9. Germline assignment: CDR1 MNHEY and CDR2 SMNVEV (reference sequence). The CDR3 is 17 residues long. Here the CDR3 reads CASSTGLAGVETYEQYF. The CDR3 DNA reads TGTGCCAGCAGTACTGGACTAGCGGGAGTAGAGACCTACGAGCAGTACTTC.

The CDR3 region is CASSLEAGQTSTKNIQYF. The CDR3 nucleotides read TGTGCCAGCAGCTTAGAGGCCGGACAGACCTCCACCAAAAACATTCAGTACTTC. This chain joins TRBV7-3 and TRBJ2-4, with a tentative D call TRBD1 (6 bases). CDR1 is SGHTA and CDR2 is FQGTGA in the germline V gene. The CDR3 length is 18 residues. Deletions cut 2 bases from V and 2 bases from J, with 19 bases between.

The chain is built from TRBV6-1 and TRBJ1-3; no clear D. The V end was cut by 5 bases, the J end by 1 base, with 18 bases between. Germline assignment: CDR1 MNHNS and CDR2 SASEGT. The CDR3 consists of 17 residues. The DNA for the CDR3 is TGTGCCAGCAGTCTCCGGGCATCAGGATTTTCTGGAAACACCATATATTTT. Translation: CASSLRASGFSGNTIYF.

This clone was counted only a few times. V gene TRBV5-1 combines with J gene TRBJ1-6; TRBD1 might be the D (6 bases). This CDR3 has 14 amino acids. CDR1 is SGHRS and CDR2 is YFSETQ in the germline V gene. Trimming cost V 0 bases and J 10 bases, with 11 bases left between them. CDR3 DNA sequence: TGCGCCAGCAGCTTGGGACAGGTTCTCTCACCCCTCCACTTT. Residues: CASSLGQVLSPLHF.

The CDR3 DNA reads TGCAGTGCTAGAGTTGGCACAGGTACTGAAGCTTTCTTT. Its protein is CSARVGTGTEAFF. This chain joins TRBV20-1 and TRBJ1-1, with D possibly matching TRBD1 (5 bases). V was shortened by 1 base and J by 5 bases, with 11 bases between the two germline ends. Germline V gene data show CDR1 as DFQATT and CDR2 as SNEGSKA (reference sequence). CDR3 size: 13 residues.

In its sample, this clone is medium-sized. The rearrangement links TRBV10-1 to TRBJ2-1; TRBD1 matches at 8 bases. Germline loops: CDR1 WNHNN, CDR2 SYGVQD (reference sequence). The J segment lost 4 bases and the V segment lost 6 bases, leaving 8 bases of the junction unmatched. The CDR3 is made up of 15 amino acids. The CDR3 loop is CASSQTGALYNEQFF. CDR3 coding DNA: TGCGCCAGCAGCCAGACAGGGGCCCTATACAATGAGCAGTTCTTC.

A word on this clone: An end of the junction differs from the germline gene, which may be a read error. The V and J genes are TRBV12-3 or TRBV12-4 and TRBJ2-1; D unclear. The length of the CDR3 is 14 residues. This chain's CDR3 is CASSFQRVGDEKFF. The CDR3 DNA reads TGTGCCAGCAGTTTTCAGCGAGTGGGCGATGAGAAGTTCTTC.

The chain carries TRBV20-1 and TRBJ2-1; 7 nucleotides match TRBD2. Per germline, CDR1 DFQATT and CDR2 SNEGSKA (reference sequence). Trimming at V came to 0 bases and at J to 5 bases, leaving 10 bases not matched to a gene. This CDR3 spans 16 amino acids. CDR3 sequence reads: CSARDLREFGNNEQFF. In DNA, the CDR3 is TGCAGTGCTAGAGATCTGCGGGAGTTCGGGAACAATGAGCAGTTCTTC.

This rearrangement joins TRBV20-1 to TRBJ2-1; TRBD2 matches at 12 bases. V gave up 4 bases and J gave up 9 bases; unmatched junction bases: 7. The germline gives CDR1 DFQATT, CDR2 SNEGSKA (reference sequence). The CDR3 extends over 14 amino acids. CDR3 sequence (DNA): TGCAGTGCTACTCTAGCGGGAGGGCCAAGTGAGCAGTTCTTC. Its protein is CSATLAGGPSEQFF.

Concerning this clone: The final CDR3 position lacks the conserved phenylalanine or tryptophan, pointing to a likely read error. The rearrangement links TRBV5-1 to TRBJ1-2, with D uncertain. V shed 0 bases and J shed 11 bases, with 11 bases lying between them. CDR1 is SGHRS, CDR2 YFSETQ, per germline. This CDR3 has 12 amino acids. The CDR3 loop reads CASSLDGKGYTL. The CDR3, as DNA: TGCGCCAGCAGCTTGGACGGCAAAGGGTACACCCTC.

The chain employs TRBV6-2 or TRBV6-3 and TRBJ2-7; 9 bases are shared with TRBD2. Germline V lookup: CDR1 MNHEY, CDR2 SVGEGT. The V and J ends lost 5 bases and 1 base, in that order; junction bases with no gene match: 6. The CDR3 covers 15 residues. The CDR3 spells CASSPTSGVSYEQYF. CDR3 DNA sequence: TGTGCCAGCAGTCCGACTAGCGGAGTTTCCTACGAGCAGTACTTC.

In its sample, this clone was seen a few times. This sequence joins TRBV12-3 or TRBV12-4 and TRBJ2-7; possibly TRBD2 for D (6 bases). This CDR3 contains 12 residues. V lost 4 bases, J lost 10 bases, and 14 bases lay in between. The CDR3 coding sequence is TGTGCCAGCAGTTACCGGGACTCCTTTCAGTACTTC. It is translated as CASSYRDSFQYF.

This clone was found a few times. V gene TRBV28 combines with J gene TRBJ2-7; tentatively, D is TRBD1 (5 bases). Germline assignment: CDR1 MDHEN and CDR2 SYDVKM. This CDR3 spans 12 amino acids. V was pared by 8 bases and J by 0 bases, with 8 bases between. The CDR3 is CASGASSYEQYF. CDR3 DNA sequence: TGTGCCAGCGGGGCTAGCTCCTACGAGCAGTACTTC.

By share of the sample, this clone is large. V usage is TRBV5-1 and J usage is TRBJ1-1, with a possible D match to TRBD1 (6 bases). This CDR3 region has 14 residues. V lost 5 bases, J lost 5 bases, and 16 bases lay in between. Germline assignment: CDR1 SGHRS and CDR2 YFSETQ. CDR3 residues: CASSLQGERTEAFF. Written as DNA, the CDR3 is TGCGCCAGCAGTCTACAGGGAGAGAGGACTGAAGCTTTCTTT.

This clone was seen a handful of times. The genes are TRBV4-1 and TRBJ2-7; TRBD2 might be the D (5 bases). This CDR3 region has 16 residues. Trimming cost V 1 base and J 6 bases, with 19 bases left between them. CDR1 MGHRA and CDR2 YSYEKL come from the germline V gene. CDR3 amino acids: CASSQVLRGQVGEQYF. The DNA for the CDR3 is TGCGCCAGCAGCCAAGTTCTTCGCGGGCAAGTGGGCGAGCAGTACTTC.

The genes are TRBV30 and TRBJ1-2; TRBD1 agrees at 9 bases. CDR1 is GTSNPN, CDR2 SVGIG, per germline (reference sequence). The CDR3 consists of 13 residues. The V segment lost 8 bases and the J segment 4 bases; nucleotides outside the gene matches: 8. In nucleotides, the CDR3 is TGTGCCCGCGGACAGGGGCCGACCTATGGCTACACCTTC. It codes for CARGQGPTYGYTF.

For this clone: As the CDR3 is not closed by the conserved phenylalanine or tryptophan, this likely results from a read error. No DNA is shown, since the ends of the CDR3 on it are uncertain; the CDR3 is the one TCRdb lists. The chain carries TRBV7-6 and TRBJ2-6. The V gene's germline CDR1 is SGHVS and CDR2 FNYEAQ. The CDR3 has 8 residues if both end residues are counted. CDR3 sequence reads: CASSLGVA.